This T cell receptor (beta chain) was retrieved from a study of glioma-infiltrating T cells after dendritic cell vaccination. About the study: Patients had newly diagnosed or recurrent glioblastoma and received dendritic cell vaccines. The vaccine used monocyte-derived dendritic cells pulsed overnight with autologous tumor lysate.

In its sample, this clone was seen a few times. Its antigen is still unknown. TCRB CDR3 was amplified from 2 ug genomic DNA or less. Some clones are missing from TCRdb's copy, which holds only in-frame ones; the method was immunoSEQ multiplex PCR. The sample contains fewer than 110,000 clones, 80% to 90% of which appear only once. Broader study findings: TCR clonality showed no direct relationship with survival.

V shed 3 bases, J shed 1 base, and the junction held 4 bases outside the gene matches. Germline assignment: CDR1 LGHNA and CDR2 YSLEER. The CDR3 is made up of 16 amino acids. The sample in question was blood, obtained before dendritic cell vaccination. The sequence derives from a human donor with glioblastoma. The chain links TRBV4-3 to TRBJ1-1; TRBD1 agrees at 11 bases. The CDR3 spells CASSHGQGAGNTEAFF. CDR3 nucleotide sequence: TGCGCCAGCAGCCACGGACAGGGGGCTGGGAACACTGAAGCTTTCTTT.